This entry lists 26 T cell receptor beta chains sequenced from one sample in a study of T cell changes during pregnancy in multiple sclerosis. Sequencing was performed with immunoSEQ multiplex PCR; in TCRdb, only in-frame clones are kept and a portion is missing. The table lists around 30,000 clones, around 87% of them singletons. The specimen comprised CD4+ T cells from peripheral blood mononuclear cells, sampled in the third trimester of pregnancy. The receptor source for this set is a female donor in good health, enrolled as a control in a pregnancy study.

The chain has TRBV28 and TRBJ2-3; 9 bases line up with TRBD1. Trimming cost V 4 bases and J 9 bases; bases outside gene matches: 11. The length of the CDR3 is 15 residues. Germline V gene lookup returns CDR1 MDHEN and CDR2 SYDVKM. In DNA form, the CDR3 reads TGTGCCAGCAGTTCAACCGGGACAGGGCATGAGACGCAGTATTTT. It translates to CASSSTGTGHETQYF.

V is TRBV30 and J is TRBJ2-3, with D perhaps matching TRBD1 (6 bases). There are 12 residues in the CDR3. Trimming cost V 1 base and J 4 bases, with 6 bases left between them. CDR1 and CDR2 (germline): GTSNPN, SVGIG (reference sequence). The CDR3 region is CAWSEGADTQYF. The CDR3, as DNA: TGTGCCTGGAGTGAGGGGGCAGATACGCAGTATTTT. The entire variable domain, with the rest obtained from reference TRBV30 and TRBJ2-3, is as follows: SQTIHQWPATLVQPVGSPLSLECTVEGTSNPNLYWYRQAAGRGLQLLFYSVGIGQISSEVPQNLSASRPQDRQFILSSKKLLLSDSGFYLCAWSEGADTQYFGPGTRLTVL.

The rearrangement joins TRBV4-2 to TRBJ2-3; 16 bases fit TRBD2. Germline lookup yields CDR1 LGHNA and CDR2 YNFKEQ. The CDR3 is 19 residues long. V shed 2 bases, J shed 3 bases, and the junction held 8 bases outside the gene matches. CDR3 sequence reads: CASSQSPGLAGGLTDTQYF. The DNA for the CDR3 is TGTGCCAGCAGCCAAAGTCCGGGACTAGCGGGAGGGCTTACAGATACGCAGTATTTT.

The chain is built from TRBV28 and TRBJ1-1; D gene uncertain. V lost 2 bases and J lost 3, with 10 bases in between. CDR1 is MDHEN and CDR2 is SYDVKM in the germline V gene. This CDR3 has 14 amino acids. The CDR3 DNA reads TGTGCCAGCAGTTTAGGCCAGGATTACACTGAAGCTTTCTTT. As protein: CASSLGQDYTEAFF.

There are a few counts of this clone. The CDR3 sequence: CAWSVGGGSGTDTQYF. CDR3 bases: TGTGCCTGGAGTGTAGGCGGGGGGTCGGGCACAGATACGCAGTATTTT. J is TRBJ2-3 and V is TRBV30, with 8 bases matching TRBD2. Per the germline V gene, CDR1 is GTSNPN and CDR2 is SVGIG (reference sequence). The CDR3 is 16 residues long. Losses at the gene ends were 0 bases for V and 1 base for J; bases not matched to a gene: 6. The full variable domain, completed using reference TRBV30 and TRBJ2-3, is SQTIHQWPATLVQPVGSPLSLECTVEGTSNPNLYWYRQAAGRGLQLLFYSVGIGQISSEVPQNLSASRPQDRQFILSSKKLLLSDSGFYLCAWSVGGGSGTDTQYFGPGTRLTVL.

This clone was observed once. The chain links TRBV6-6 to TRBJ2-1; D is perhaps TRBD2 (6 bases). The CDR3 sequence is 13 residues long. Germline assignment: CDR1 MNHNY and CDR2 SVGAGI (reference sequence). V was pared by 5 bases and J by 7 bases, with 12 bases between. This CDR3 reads CASSGRLGNEQFF. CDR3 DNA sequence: TGTGCCAGCAGTGGAAGACTAGGTAATGAGCAGTTCTTC.

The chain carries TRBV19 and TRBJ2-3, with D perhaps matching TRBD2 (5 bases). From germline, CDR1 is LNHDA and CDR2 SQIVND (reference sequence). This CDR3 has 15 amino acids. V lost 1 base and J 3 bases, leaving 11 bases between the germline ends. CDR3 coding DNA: TGTGCCAGTAGTATAGTGGGCGGGTCAACAGATACGCAGTATTTT. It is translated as CASSIVGGSTDTQYF.

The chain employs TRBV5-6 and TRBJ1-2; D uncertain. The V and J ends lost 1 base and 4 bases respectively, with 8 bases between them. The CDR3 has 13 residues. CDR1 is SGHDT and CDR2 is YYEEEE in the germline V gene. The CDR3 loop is CASSLKQSYGYTF. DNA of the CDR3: TGTGCCAGCAGCTTGAAACAGTCCTATGGCTACACCTTC.

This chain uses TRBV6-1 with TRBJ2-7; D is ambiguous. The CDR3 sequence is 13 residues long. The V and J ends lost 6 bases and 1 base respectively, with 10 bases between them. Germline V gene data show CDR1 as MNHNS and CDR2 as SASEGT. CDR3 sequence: CASSHTISYEQYF. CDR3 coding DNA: TGTGCCAGCAGCCACACTATATCCTACGAGCAGTACTTC.

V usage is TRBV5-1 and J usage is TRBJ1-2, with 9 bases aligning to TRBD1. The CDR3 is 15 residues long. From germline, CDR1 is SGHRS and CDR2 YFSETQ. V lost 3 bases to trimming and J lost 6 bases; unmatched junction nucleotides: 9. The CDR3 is CASSSRPGTGNGYTF. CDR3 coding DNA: TGCGCCAGCAGCTCTCGTCCCGGGACAGGGAATGGCTACACCTTC.

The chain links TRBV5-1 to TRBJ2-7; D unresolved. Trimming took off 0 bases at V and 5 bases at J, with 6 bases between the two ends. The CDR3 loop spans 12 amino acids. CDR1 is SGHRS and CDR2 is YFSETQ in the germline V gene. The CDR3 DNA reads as TGCGCCAGCAGCTTGGGTGTAAACGAGCAGTACTTC. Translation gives CASSLGVNEQYF.

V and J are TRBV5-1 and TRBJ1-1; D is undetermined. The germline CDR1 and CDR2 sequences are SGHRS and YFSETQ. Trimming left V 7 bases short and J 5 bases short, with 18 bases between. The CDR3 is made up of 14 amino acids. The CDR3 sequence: CASSPAGAGTEAFF. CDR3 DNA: TGCGCCAGCTCCCCCGCCGGAGCGGGGACTGAAGCTTTCTTT.

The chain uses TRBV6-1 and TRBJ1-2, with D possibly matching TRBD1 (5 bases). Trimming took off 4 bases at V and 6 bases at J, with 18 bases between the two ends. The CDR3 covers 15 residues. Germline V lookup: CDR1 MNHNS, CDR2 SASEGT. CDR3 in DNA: TGTGCCAGCAGTGTCTCACAGGCGACAAAAAATGGCTACACCTTC. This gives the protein CASSVSQATKNGYTF.

The CDR3 region is CAWSVDRAYEQYF. Written as DNA, the CDR3 is TGTGCCTGGAGTGTGGACAGGGCCTACGAGCAGTACTTC. J is TRBJ2-7 and V is TRBV30, with 8 bases fitting TRBD1. The V and J ends lost 0 bases and 2 bases, in that order; junction bases with no gene match: 0. The CDR3 is 13 amino acids. CDR1 and CDR2 (germline): GTSNPN, SVGIG (reference sequence).

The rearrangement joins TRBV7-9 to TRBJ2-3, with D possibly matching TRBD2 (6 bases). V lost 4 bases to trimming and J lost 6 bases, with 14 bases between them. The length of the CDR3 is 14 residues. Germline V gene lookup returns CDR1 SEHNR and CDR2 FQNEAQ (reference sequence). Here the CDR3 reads CASSSEGRGDTQYF. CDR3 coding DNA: TGTGCCAGCAGCTCGGAAGGACGGGGGGATACGCAGTATTTT.

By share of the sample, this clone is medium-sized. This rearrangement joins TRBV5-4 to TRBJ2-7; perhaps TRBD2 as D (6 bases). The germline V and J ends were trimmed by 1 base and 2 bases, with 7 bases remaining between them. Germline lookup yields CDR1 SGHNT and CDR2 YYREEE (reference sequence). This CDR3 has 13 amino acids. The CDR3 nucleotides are TGTGCCAGCAGCTTGCGGGGGACCTACGAGCAGTACTTC. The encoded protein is CASSLRGTYEQYF.

The CDR3 DNA reads TGTGCCAGTAGTATATCCTCTAGCAATCAGCCCCAGCATTTT. Translated: CASSISSSNQPQHF. The chain has TRBV19 and TRBJ1-5; D ambiguous. Germline V gene lookup returns CDR1 LNHDA and CDR2 SQIVND (reference sequence). The ends were cut back, 2 bases at V and 0 bases at J, with 5 bases in the middle. This CDR3 spans 14 amino acids.

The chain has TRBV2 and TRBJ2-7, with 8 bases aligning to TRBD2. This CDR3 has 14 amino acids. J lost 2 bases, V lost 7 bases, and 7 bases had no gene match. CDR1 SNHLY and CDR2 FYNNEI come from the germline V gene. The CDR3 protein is CASTRLAQTYEQYF. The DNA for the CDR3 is TGTGCCAGCACTCGACTAGCGCAAACCTACGAGCAGTACTTC. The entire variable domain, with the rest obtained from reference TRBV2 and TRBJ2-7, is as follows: EPEVTQTPSHQVTQMGQEVILRCVPISNHLYFYWYRQILGQKVEFLVSFYNNEISEKSEIFDDQFSVERPDGSNFTLKIRSTKLEDSAMYFCASTRLAQTYEQYFGPGTRLTVT.

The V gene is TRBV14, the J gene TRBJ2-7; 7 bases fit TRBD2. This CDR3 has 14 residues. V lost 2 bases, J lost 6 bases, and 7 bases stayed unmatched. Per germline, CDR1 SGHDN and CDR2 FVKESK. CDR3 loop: CASSQWAGVSEQYF. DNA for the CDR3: TGTGCCAGCAGCCAATGGGCGGGAGTAAGCGAGCAGTACTTC. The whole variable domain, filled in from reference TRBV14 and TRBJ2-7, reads EAGVTQFPSHSVIEKGQTVTLRCDPISGHDNLYWYRRVMGKEIKFLLHFVKESKQDESGMPNNRFLAERTGGTYSTLKVQPAELEDSGVYFCASSQWAGVSEQYFGPGTRLTVT.

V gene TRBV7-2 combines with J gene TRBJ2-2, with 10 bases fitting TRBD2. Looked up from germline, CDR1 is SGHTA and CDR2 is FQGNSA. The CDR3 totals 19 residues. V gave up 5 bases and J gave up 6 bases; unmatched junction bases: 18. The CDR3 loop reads CASSHTKAERGGRPGELFF. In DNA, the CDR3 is TGTGCCAGCAGCCACACCAAAGCTGAGCGGGGGGGCCGACCCGGGGAGCTGTTTTTT.

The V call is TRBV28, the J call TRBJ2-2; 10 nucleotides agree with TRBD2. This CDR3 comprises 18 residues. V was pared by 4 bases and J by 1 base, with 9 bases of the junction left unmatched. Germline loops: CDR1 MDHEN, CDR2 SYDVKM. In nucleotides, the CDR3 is TGTGCCAGCAGTTGGAGCGGGAGGGCCAACTTGAACACCGGGGAGCTGTTTTTT. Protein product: CASSWSGRANLNTGELFF. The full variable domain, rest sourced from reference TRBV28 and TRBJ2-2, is DVKVTQSSRYLVKRTGEKVFLECVQDMDHENMFWYRQDPGLGLRLIYFSYDVKMKEKGDIPEGYSVSREKKERFSLILESASTNQTSMYLCASSWSGRANLNTGELFFGEGSRLTVL.

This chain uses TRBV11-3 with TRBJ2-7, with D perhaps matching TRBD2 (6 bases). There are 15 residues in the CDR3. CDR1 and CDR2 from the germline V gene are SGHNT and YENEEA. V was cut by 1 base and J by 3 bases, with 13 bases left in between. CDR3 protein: CASSLGAGSLYEQYF. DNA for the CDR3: TGTGCCAGCAGCTTAGGTGCGGGGTCCCTCTACGAGCAGTACTTC. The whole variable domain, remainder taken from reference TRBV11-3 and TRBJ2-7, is EAGVVQSPRYKIIEKKQPVAFWCNPISGHNTLYWYLQNLGQGPELLIRYENEEAVDDSQLPKDRFSAERLKGVDSTLKIQPAELGDSAVYLCASSLGAGSLYEQYFGPGTRLTVT.

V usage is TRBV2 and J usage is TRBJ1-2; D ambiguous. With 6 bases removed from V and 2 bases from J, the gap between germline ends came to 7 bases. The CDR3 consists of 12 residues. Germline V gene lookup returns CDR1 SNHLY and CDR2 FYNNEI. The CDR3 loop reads CASREENYGYTF. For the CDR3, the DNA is TGTGCCAGCAGGGAGGAGAACTATGGCTACACCTTC.

The CDR3 spells CASRNRGTALNEQYF. The CDR3, as DNA: TGCGCCAGCAGAAATCGTGGGACAGCTCTCAACGAGCAGTACTTC. This chain joins TRBV5-1 and TRBJ2-7, with 7 bases identical to TRBD1. V trimming: 5 bases; J trimming: 5 bases; junction bases outside the gene matches: 13. Germline assignment: CDR1 SGHRS and CDR2 YFSETQ. CDR3 length: 15 amino acids.

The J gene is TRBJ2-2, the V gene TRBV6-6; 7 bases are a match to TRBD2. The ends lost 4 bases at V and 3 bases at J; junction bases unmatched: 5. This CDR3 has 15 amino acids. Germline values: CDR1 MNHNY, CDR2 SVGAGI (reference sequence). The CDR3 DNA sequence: TGTGCCAGCAGTTTATTGGGAGGGGACACCGGGGAGCTGTTTTTT. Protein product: CASSLLGGDTGELFF.

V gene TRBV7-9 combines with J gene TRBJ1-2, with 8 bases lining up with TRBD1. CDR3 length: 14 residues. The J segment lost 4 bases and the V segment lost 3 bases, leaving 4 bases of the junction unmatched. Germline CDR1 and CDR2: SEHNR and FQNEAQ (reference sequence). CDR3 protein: CASSLGQEIYGYTF. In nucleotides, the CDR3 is TGTGCCAGCAGCTTGGGACAGGAGATCTATGGCTACACCTTC.